These T cell receptor beta chains were read from a single sample in a study of blood T cell repertoires in COVID-19. Here immunoSEQ multiplex PCR was the method, and the copy in TCRdb shows in-frame clones only, minus some. This table has approximately 340,000 clones, roughly 87% appearing once. Sequenced material: peripheral blood. The receptors were gathered from a man aged 25 to 40 with COVID-19, enrolled during active disease. The CDR3 runs from the conserved cysteine through the conserved F or W. Clone size, where shown, is once, few, many, or a class for clones that have expanded.

cdr3_length clone_size v_call cdr3_aa
15 NA TRBV5-4 CASSPPPGVSYGYTF
15 many TRBV28 CASSSPQGSQETQYF
16 NA TRBV28 CASSNLYRPEPYEQYF
17 once TRBV9 CASSAWGGSSSSETQYF
13 NA TRBV10-3 CAISVGVQETQYF
16 NA TRBV14 CASSQGDLGTYNEQFF
14 NA TRBV6-4 CASSRELSYNEQFF
11 NA TRBV10-3 CAIRQSYEQYF
15 NA TRBV10-3 CAISEWTGGYTEAFF
15 NA TRBV5-6 CASSLVSGGQETQYF
15 NA TRBV13 CASTRRDRVPYGYTF
16 NA TRBV18 CASSPRNGFSSYEQYF
18 NA TRBV30 CAWSVSRTGSRVDEKLFF
13 once TRBV6-4 CASSVDGGYGYTF
13 NA TRBV24-1 CATSSGARGEQFF
15 NA TRBV30 CAWSAGLAGANVLTF
14 NA TRBV11-3 CASSPGTSGYEQYF
13 NA TRBV28 CASRDRAWYGYTF
14 NA TRBV7-2 CASSLRHQNTEAFF
13 NA TRBV16 CASSQLGAPLAFF
13 NA TRBV11-1 CASSLDLRNLQFF
13 NA TRBV7-2 CASNGQNSYEQYF
15 NA TRBV19 CAIGRGGVDTGELFF
13 NA TRBV27 CASSVLQVAEQFF
15 few TRBV4-3 CASSQDRGGSYGYTF
14 NA TRBV9 CASGSGTSNHEQFF
15 NA TRBV11-2 CASSPGQGPIYEQYF
16 NA TRBV28 CASSLIPGLVRHEQYF
18 NA TRBV18 CASSPPPEEQGVLYEQYF
20 NA TRBV21-1 CASSPSTGCLRSPVNEKLFF
15 NA TRBV7-8 CASSSSGTYNSPLHF
13 NA TRBV6-5 CASNKTPSQPQHF
15 many TRBV5-1 CASNPLAGGQETQYF
14 NA TRBV5-4 CASSYLGQLYGYTF
12 NA TRBV5-1 CASSFTGNEQFF
13 NA TRBV28 CAIRTGGVGGYTF
13 NA TRBV5-1 CASSFVVSDTQYF
16 NA TRBV7-6 CASSSRPGQPIYGYTF
18 NA TRBV19 CASSDLTGTSGRLDTQYF
14 NA TRBV11-3 CASSLGAITDTQYF
13 NA TRBV12-3/TRBV12-4 CASSFDGRAKEFF
17 NA TRBV27 CASRGQGSLGGNSPLHF
15 NA TRBV4-1 CASSQEGNRDTEAFF
13 NA TRBV10-3 CAIGQGAIYEQYF
15 NA TRBV28 CASRTETGSNYGYTF
15 NA TRBV28 CASTPVGGNIYEQYF
13 NA TRBV29-1 CSVGRGSNQPQHF
16 NA TRBV18 CASSGQGVSGANVLTF
13 NA TRBV12-3/TRBV12-4 CAILPESNTEAFF
15 NA TRBV5-1 CASSSDYIESYEQYF
17 NA TRBV27 CASSLVGSLAGADTQYF
14 NA TRBV6-2/TRBV6-3 CASSYGLEVNEQFF
16 many TRBV5-4 CASSLNGRGLNYGYTF
13 NA TRBV27 CASSLSGDTEAFF
17 NA TRBV7-6 CASSPSGLAGATDTQYF
13 NA TRBV19 CASSFGLAETQYF
19 once TRBV7-2 CASSLAPGLAGTSTDTQYF
14 NA TRBV7-8 CASSLFVLQETQYF
15 many TRBV7-2 CASSLGTPRTDTQYF
20 few TRBV9 CASSHLGGRQGTNSNQPQHF